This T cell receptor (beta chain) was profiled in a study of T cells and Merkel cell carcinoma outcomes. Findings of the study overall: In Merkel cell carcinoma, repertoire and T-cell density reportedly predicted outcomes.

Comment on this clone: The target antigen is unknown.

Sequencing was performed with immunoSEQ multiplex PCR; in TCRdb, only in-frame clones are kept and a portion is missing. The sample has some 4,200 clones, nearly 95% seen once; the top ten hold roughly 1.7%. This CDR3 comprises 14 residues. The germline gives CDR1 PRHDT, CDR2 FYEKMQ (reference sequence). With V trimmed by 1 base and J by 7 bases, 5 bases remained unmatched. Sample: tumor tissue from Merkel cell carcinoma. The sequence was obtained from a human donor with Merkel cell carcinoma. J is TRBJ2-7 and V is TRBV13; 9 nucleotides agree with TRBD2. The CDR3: CASSLASGAPEQYF. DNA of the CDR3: TGTGCCAGCAGCTTAGCTAGCGGGGCCCCTGAGCAGTACTTC.